The 9 T cell receptor beta chains below all came from one sample that was sequenced in a study of T cells in narcolepsy. Only in-frame clones appear in the TCRdb table, and some are missing; sequencing was by immunoSEQ multiplex PCR. This sample carries about 33,000 clones, 90% of them seen once, and the ten largest clones take around 1.2%. Sample: CD45RA- memory CD4+ T cells from PBMCs. These receptors were obtained from a human donor with narcolepsy.

The chain joins TRBV28 to TRBJ2-2; D may be TRBD1 (5 bases). The CDR3 contains 15 residues. CDR1 is MDHEN, CDR2 SYDVKM, per germline. The germline V and J ends were trimmed by 7 bases and 4 bases, with 16 bases remaining between them. The CDR3 DNA reads TGTGCCAGCAAAGTCCGGCAGGGCAGCACCGGGGAGCTGTTTTTT. As protein: CASKVRQGSTGELFF.

This clone was counted between two and nine times. The V gene is TRBV14, the J gene TRBJ2-2; TRBD2 matches at 7 bases. V trimming: 2 bases; J trimming: 6 bases; junction bases outside the gene matches: 3. This CDR3 is 14 amino acids long. The germline gives CDR1 SGHDN, CDR2 FVKESK. For the CDR3, the DNA is TGTGCCAGCAGCCAAAGGGCGGGGGCCGGGGAGCTGTTTTTT. Its protein is CASSQRAGAGELFF.

The chain couples TRBV4-3 to TRBJ2-5; tentatively, D is TRBD2 (6 bases). V dropped 6 bases and J dropped 4 bases, with 18 bases sitting between them. The CDR3 has 15 residues. Germline V gene lookup returns CDR1 LGHNA and CDR2 YSLEER. CDR3 loop: CASSPGPTRGETQYF. CDR3 DNA sequence: TGCGCCAGCAGTCCGGGACCGACTAGGGGAGAGACCCAGTACTTC.

This clone has a single count. The rearrangement joins TRBV7-8 to TRBJ2-5; D is possibly TRBD1 or TRBD2 (5 bases each). Looked up from germline, CDR1 is SGHVS and CDR2 is FQNEAQ. V lost 1 base and J 4 bases, leaving 13 bases between the germline ends. The CDR3 is 15 residues long. In DNA, the CDR3 is TGTGCCAGCAGCTTAGGGGACCGATTGGGAGAGACCCAGTACTTC. Protein sequence: CASSLGDRLGETQYF.

J is TRBJ1-2 and V is TRBV19; unclear D gene. V was clipped by 1 base and J by 2 bases, with 8 bases between them. Germline CDR1 is LNHDA and CDR2 is SQIVND (reference sequence). The CDR3 has 14 amino acids. The DNA of the CDR3 is TGTGCCAGTAGTATAGCGGCGGGAAACTATGGCTACACCTTC. This encodes CASSIAAGNYGYTF.

The chain carries TRBV6-6 and TRBJ2-2; 8 bases align to TRBD2. The CDR3 totals 14 residues. The J segment lost 3 bases and the V segment lost 8 bases, leaving 5 bases of the junction unmatched. Germline CDR1 reads MNHNY; CDR2 reads SVGAGI (reference sequence). Here the CDR3 reads CASAGLGDTGELFF. The CDR3 coding sequence is TGTGCCAGCGCGGGACTAGGGGACACCGGGGAGCTGTTTTTT.

This clone was picked up one time. The CDR3 here is CASSQGSGSSNEQFF. For the CDR3, the DNA is TGTGCCAGCAGCCAGGGGAGCGGGAGTAGTAATGAGCAGTTCTTC. The genes are TRBV7-6 and TRBJ2-1; 8 positions match TRBD2. The CDR3 consists of 15 residues. Germline values: CDR1 SGHVS, CDR2 FNYEAQ. Trimming removed 5 bases from V and 7 bases from J; junction bases left unmatched: 10.

This clone was picked up one time. The genes are TRBV7-9 and TRBJ1-4, with TRBD1 as a possible D gene (5 bases). Trimming removed 1 base at V and 5 bases at J, with 23 bases between. The CDR3 covers 19 residues. Germline loops: CDR1 SEHNR, CDR2 FQNEAQ (reference sequence). This CDR3 is CASSLVTSGGGGSNEKLFF. The DNA for the CDR3 is TGTGCCAGCAGCTTAGTTACGTCCGGGGGAGGAGGTTCGAATGAAAAACTGTTTTTT. Filled out from reference TRBV7-9 and TRBJ1-4, the complete variable domain reads DTGVSQNPRHKITKRGQNVTFRCDPISEHNRLYWYRQTLGQGPEFLTYFQNEAQLEKSRLLSDRFSAERPKGSFSTLEIQRTEQGDSAMYLCASSLVTSGGGGSNEKLFFGSGTQLSVL.

This clone was seen once. This chain uses TRBV4-1 with TRBJ2-7, with D unclear. The length of the CDR3 is 13 residues. V was pared by 0 bases and J by 4 bases, with 7 bases between. Germline CDR1 is MGHRA and CDR2 is YSYEKL. CDR3 residues: CASSQEWSYEQYF. CDR3 nucleotides: TGCGCCAGCAGCCAAGAGTGGAGTTACGAGCAGTACTTC.